The text below deals with one T cell receptor (beta chain). This clone was seen only once. Its antigen has not been determined. Base qualities are missing; no much larger clone stands one base away. This sample is drawn from a study of T cell clonotyping in hematopoietic cell transplantation (dated by TCRdb to the early 2020s). General notes on the study: Pretransplant samples from recipients were collected after cytoreduction. A total of some 140 blood samples were gathered in the study from a few dozen consecutive transplant recipients along with their related donors. Recruitment of patients ran from September 2015 to early 2017, and follow-up continued until late 2020 or until death.

The time point label of this sample denotes: recipient sample about 28 days before transplant, after cytoreduction. Recipient blood was collected about 28 days before transplant and at days 30, 100 and 180 after transplant. Using Nuclei Lysis Solution, genomic DNA was extracted from unfractionated peripheral blood mononuclear cells that were either fresh or cryopreserved. TCR beta CDR3 regions were amplified from genomic DNA with the immunoSEQ assay, a bias-controlled multiplex PCR using V- and J-specific primers. In a second PCR step, the CDR3 amplicons were tagged with a proprietary barcode plus Illumina adapter sequences. CDR3 libraries were sequenced on an Illumina MiSeq instrument. The published analysis was carried out like this. immunoSEQ Analyzer 3.0 was used for export and quality control, with R Bioconductor and Immunarch used for downstream analyses. Only productive rearrangements in the normalized downsampled data set were used to calculate repertoire metrics. In the normalized cohort, a clonotype counted as pathologically expanded if the clonotype was larger than 5 templates. Repertoire diversity was measured with the Inverse Simpson Index. The non-normalized data set was used for CMV-specificity analyses so that all clonotypes could be captured. The clones in this table, taken by TCRdb from immuneACCESS, are in-frame only. Not every clone is retained; where verified, under half of the shortfall comes from an unresolved V gene, and the cause of the rest is unknown. V, J and clone size are those of that table, while D and trimming were read from the DNA. This sample is represented by 6,500 to 7,000 clones; approximately 86% of them were singletons. The top ten clones comprise approximately 4% of the sample.

Overall study outcomes, separate from this receptor: Sample size was limited, and cells were not sorted, so CD4 and CD8 repertoire contributions could not be separated. Inverse Simpson Index values from donors and from recipients before transplant predicted broader TCR repertoire diversity after transplant. Recipient TCR diversity fell after transplant, with pathologically expanded clonotypes rising progressively from day 30 to day 180. Recipient repertoires showed only a small fraction of overlap with donor repertoires, and over 95% appeared de novo at the given depth.

Reading from cysteine to phenylalanine, the CDR3 counts 15 amino acids. Left in the record is the CDR3 DNA by itself, 45 bases read in frame from the first base. V is shortened by 4 bases, J by 4 bases, and the region joining them spans 15 bases. CDR1 and CDR2 (SGHDT, YYEEEE) derive from the germline V gene. The rearrangement joined TRBV5-6 to TRBJ1-3; the D segment could be TRBD1, given 6 matching bases. Sequences were derived from peripheral blood mononuclear cells, sampled before stem cell transplant. The sequence was obtained from a young man with acute myeloid leukemia. Some clones in this sample may be carry-over from other donors' samples. The CDR3 protein sequence reads: CASSPTKGVGNTIYF. The DNA reads TGTGCCAGCAGCCCAACGAAGGGGGTCGGAAACACCATATATTTT.